Listed below are T cell receptor beta chains from one sample, sequenced in a study of early T cells in non-severe SARS-CoV-2 infection. Each CDR3 protein is one row after TCRdb ran MiXCR on the 5' RACE reads. The table has fewer than 85,000 distinct CDR3 sequences, approximately 12% seen once; the top ten hold 0.95% to 1.5%. Sample: whole blood. These receptors originate from an adult who was a healthcare worker with PCR-confirmed SARS-CoV-2 infection or an uninfected control (not recorded which). The CDR3 runs from the conserved cysteine through the conserved F or W. D genes are given only for firm matches. A clone size is listed for some rows: how often the clone was seen (once, few, many), or a class if it is expanded.

CDR3aa: CASSDGENTEAFF
CDR3nt: TGTGCCAGCAGTGACGGGGAGAACACTGAAGCTTTCTTT
d_gene: NA
abundance: many
v_gene: TRBV6-4
j_gene: TRBJ1-1

CDR3aa: CASSPFRGAIDEQFF
CDR3nt: TGTGCCAGCAGCCCTTTTCGGGGGGCAATTGATGAGCAGTTCTTC
d_gene: NA
abundance: many
v_gene: TRBV6-2/TRBV6-3
j_gene: TRBJ2-1

CDR3aa: CSAPSGMGNEQFF
CDR3nt: TGCAGTGCTCCTAGCGGGATGGGAAATGAGCAGTTCTTC
d_gene: TRBD2
abundance: many
v_gene: TRBV20-1
j_gene: TRBJ2-1

CDR3aa: CASSPPTGTGTDTQYF
CDR3nt: TGTGCCAGCTCACCACCCACCGGGACGGGAACAGATACGCAGTATTTT
d_gene: NA
abundance: many
v_gene: TRBV18
j_gene: TRBJ2-3

CDR3aa: CASSKTSTGRIGYTF
CDR3nt: TGTGCCAGTAGTAAAACTTCAACGGGACGGATTGGCTACACCTTC
d_gene: NA
abundance: NA
v_gene: TRBV19
j_gene: TRBJ1-2

CDR3aa: CASSYRGLAGGWGSYNEQFF
CDR3nt: TGTGCCAGCAGTTACCGGGGACTAGCGGGAGGTTGGGGCTCCTACAATGAGCAGTTCTTC
d_gene: TRBD2
abundance: many
v_gene: TRBV6-5
j_gene: TRBJ2-1

CDR3aa: CASSLNQGDTEAFF
CDR3nt: TGTGCCAGCAGCTTAAATCAGGGCGACACTGAAGCTTTCTTT
d_gene: NA
abundance: many
v_gene: TRBV7-2
j_gene: TRBJ1-1

CDR3aa: CAISESSYNSPLHF
CDR3nt: TGTGCCATCAGTGAGTCCTCCTATAATTCACCCCTCCACTTT
d_gene: NA
abundance: many
v_gene: TRBV10-3
j_gene: TRBJ1-6

CDR3aa: CASGLVFQGPVDYGYTF
CDR3nt: TGTGCTAGTGGTTTGGTTTTTCAGGGGCCAGTAGACTATGGCTACACCTTC
d_gene: NA
abundance: NA
v_gene: TRBV12-5
j_gene: TRBJ1-2

CDR3aa: CASSLLGYNEQFF
CDR3nt: TGCGCCAGCAGTCTACTAGGGTACAATGAGCAGTTCTTC
d_gene: NA
abundance: medium-sized
v_gene: TRBV5-1
j_gene: TRBJ2-1

CDR3aa: CASSQEGGGLVRGTQYF
CDR3nt: TGTGCCAGCAGCCAAGAGGGAGGGGGCTTGGTTCGTGGTACGCAGTATTTT
d_gene: NA
abundance: many
v_gene: TRBV14
j_gene: TRBJ2-3

CDR3aa: CASSYSPEGREQYF
CDR3nt: TGTGCCAGCAGTTACTCGCCGGAAGGGCGGGAGCAGTACTTC
d_gene: NA
abundance: many
v_gene: TRBV6-6
j_gene: TRBJ2-7

CDR3aa: CASSRTGGAKGTQYF
CDR3nt: TGTGCCAGCAGCCGGACAGGGGGCGCGAAGGGGACCCAGTACTTC
d_gene: TRBD1
abundance: NA
v_gene: TRBV12-3/TRBV12-4
j_gene: TRBJ2-5

CDR3aa: CSTAIGEAFF
CDR3nt: TGCAGCACGGCGATTGGTGAAGCTTTCTTT
d_gene: NA
abundance: few
v_gene: TRBV29-1
j_gene: TRBJ1-1

CDR3aa: CASTSGELNQPQHF
CDR3nt: TGTGCCAGTACCTCCGGGGAGCTAAATCAGCCCCAGCATTTT
d_gene: NA
abundance: many
v_gene: TRBV19
j_gene: TRBJ1-5

CDR3aa: CASSYGWGLAGANTQYF
CDR3nt: TGTGCCAGCAGTTACGGTTGGGGTCTAGCGGGAGCAAATACGCAGTATTTT
d_gene: TRBD2
abundance: many
v_gene: TRBV6-5
j_gene: TRBJ2-3

CDR3aa: CASSADPSYNEQFF
CDR3nt: TGTGCCAGCAGTGCCGACCCCTCCTACAATGAGCAGTTCTTC
d_gene: NA
abundance: NA
v_gene: TRBV6-4
j_gene: TRBJ2-1

CDR3aa: CASSLTGTASEQYF
CDR3nt: TGTGCCAGCAGCCTTACCGGGACGGCGTCCGAGCAGTACTTC
d_gene: NA
abundance: many
v_gene: TRBV7-9
j_gene: TRBJ2-7

CDR3aa: CASSPPGGTGYEQYF
CDR3nt: TGTGCCAGCAGTCCCCCGGGGGGCACAGGGTACGAGCAGTACTTC
d_gene: NA
abundance: once
v_gene: TRBV12-3/TRBV12-4
j_gene: TRBJ2-7

CDR3aa: CASSLAKGSSYNSPLHF
CDR3nt: TGTGCCAGCAGCTTAGCGAAGGGGAGCTCCTATAATTCACCCCTCCACTTT
d_gene: NA
abundance: few
v_gene: TRBV7-9
j_gene: TRBJ1-6

CDR3aa: CASNGYVNQPQHF
CDR3nt: TGTGCCAGCAATGGGTACGTCAATCAGCCCCAGCATTTT
d_gene: NA
abundance: many
v_gene: TRBV28
j_gene: TRBJ1-5

CDR3aa: CASSPAGRVTYNEQFF
CDR3nt: TGTGCCAGCAGCCCCGCAGGGAGGGTAACCTACAATGAGCAGTTCTTC
d_gene: TRBD2
abundance: many
v_gene: TRBV6-2/TRBV6-3
j_gene: TRBJ2-1

CDR3aa: CASSLMRGLDEAFF
CDR3nt: TGTGCCAGCAGCTTAATGCGGGGGCTCGATGAAGCTTTCTTT
d_gene: NA
abundance: NA
v_gene: TRBV11-2
j_gene: TRBJ1-1

CDR3aa: CASSYRWKSPLHF
CDR3nt: TGTGCCAGCAGTTACCGGTGGAAATCACCCCTCCACTTT
d_gene: NA
abundance: many
v_gene: TRBV6-5
j_gene: TRBJ1-6

CDR3aa: CSVEAGASPYEQYF
CDR3nt: TGCAGCGTTGAAGCGGGGGCCTCTCCCTACGAGCAGTACTTC
d_gene: NA
abundance: NA
v_gene: TRBV29-1
j_gene: TRBJ2-7

CDR3aa: CASTAGSSGGSDEQFF
CDR3nt: TGTGCCAGCACCGCGGGATCTAGCGGGGGGTCCGATGAGCAGTTCTTC
d_gene: TRBD2
abundance: many
v_gene: TRBV6-4
j_gene: TRBJ2-1

CDR3aa: CASSLGGSNEQFF
CDR3nt: TGTGCCAGCAGCTTAGGGGGATCCAATGAGCAGTTCTTC
d_gene: NA
abundance: NA
v_gene: TRBV7-2
j_gene: TRBJ2-1

CDR3aa: CASSQLMRFYNEQFF
CDR3nt: TGTGCCAGCAGCCAACTTATGAGATTTTACAATGAGCAGTTCTTC
d_gene: NA
abundance: NA
v_gene: TRBV3-1
j_gene: TRBJ2-1

CDR3aa: CASSPGGGGTGELFF
CDR3nt: TGTGCCAGCAGTCCCGGAGGGGGGGGCACCGGGGAGCTGTTTTTT
d_gene: NA
abundance: few
v_gene: TRBV27
j_gene: TRBJ2-2

CDR3aa: CASSVGGDNSPLHF
CDR3nt: TGTGCCAGCAGCGTAGGCGGCGATAATTCACCCCTCCACTTT
d_gene: NA
abundance: few
v_gene: TRBV9
j_gene: TRBJ1-6

CDR3aa: CASSPRGSYNEQFF
CDR3nt: TGTGCCAGCAGCCCTCGGGGGTCCTACAATGAGCAGTTCTTC
d_gene: NA
abundance: NA
v_gene: TRBV4-2
j_gene: TRBJ2-1

CDR3aa: CASSRDWGSSYEQYF
CDR3nt: TGTGCCAGCAGCCGGGACTGGGGTTCCTCCTACGAGCAGTACTTC
d_gene: NA
abundance: many
v_gene: TRBV7-6
j_gene: TRBJ2-7

CDR3aa: CATSDRLAGLYNEQFF
CDR3nt: TGTGCCACCAGTGATCGACTAGCGGGGCTTTACAATGAGCAGTTCTTC
d_gene: TRBD2
abundance: NA
v_gene: TRBV24-1
j_gene: TRBJ2-1

CDR3aa: CASSSPESNGELFF
CDR3nt: TGTGCCAGCAGTTCACCTGAATCAAACGGGGAGCTGTTTTTT
d_gene: NA
abundance: many
v_gene: TRBV27
j_gene: TRBJ2-2

CDR3aa: CASVSPRRGSDGYTF
CDR3nt: TGTGCCAGCGTTTCACCCCGACGGGGGTCGGATGGCTACACCTTC
d_gene: NA
abundance: many
v_gene: TRBV6-5
j_gene: TRBJ1-2

CDR3aa: CSVEGMDLNYGYTF
CDR3nt: TGCAGCGTTGAAGGTATGGACTTGAACTATGGCTACACCTTC
d_gene: NA
abundance: NA
v_gene: TRBV29-1
j_gene: TRBJ1-2

CDR3aa: CASSSAGGMVEQFF
CDR3nt: TGTGCCAGCAGTTCGGCGGGGGGAATGGTTGAGCAGTTCTTC
d_gene: TRBD2
abundance: many
v_gene: TRBV6-2/TRBV6-3
j_gene: TRBJ2-1

CDR3aa: CASSLDREDIQYF
CDR3nt: TGCGCCAGCAGCTTGGACAGGGAAGACATTCAGTACTTC
d_gene: NA
abundance: few
v_gene: TRBV5-1
j_gene: TRBJ2-4

CDR3aa: CASKRSEVEAFF
CDR3nt: TGTGCCAGCAAAAGGTCAGAGGTTGAAGCTTTCTTT
d_gene: NA
abundance: NA
v_gene: TRBV2
j_gene: TRBJ1-1

CDR3aa: CASSFYRGRGTF
CDR3nt: TGTGCCAGCAGTTTCTACCGGGGCCGCGGCACCTTC
d_gene: NA
abundance: many
v_gene: TRBV6-2/TRBV6-3
j_gene: TRBJ1-2

CDR3aa: CASSPGVGTEAFF
CDR3nt: TGTGCCAGCAGCCCCGGGGTGGGCACTGAAGCTTTCTTT
d_gene: NA
abundance: NA
v_gene: TRBV5-4
j_gene: TRBJ1-1

CDR3aa: CASSYPPDREPEQYF
CDR3nt: TGTGCCAGCAGTTATCCTCCGGACAGGGAGCCCGAGCAGTACTTC
d_gene: TRBD1
abundance: NA
v_gene: TRBV6-2/TRBV6-3
j_gene: TRBJ2-7

CDR3aa: CASSKYSEAQYF
CDR3nt: TGTGCCAGCAGCAAGTATAGCGAGGCGCAGTATTTT
d_gene: NA
abundance: many
v_gene: TRBV7-2
j_gene: TRBJ2-3

CDR3aa: CASSLGQGNTEAFF
CDR3nt: TGTGCCAGCAGTTTAGGACAGGGGAACACTGAAGCTTTCTTT
d_gene: TRBD1
abundance: many
v_gene: TRBV12-3/TRBV12-4
j_gene: TRBJ1-1

CDR3aa: CSVTRDRGSGNTIYF
CDR3nt: TGCAGCGTTACCCGGGACAGGGGGTCTGGAAACACCATATATTTT
d_gene: TRBD1
abundance: NA
v_gene: TRBV29-1
j_gene: TRBJ1-3

CDR3aa: CSVHKGTGESGYTF
CDR3nt: TGCAGCGTGCATAAGGGGACAGGGGAGAGTGGCTACACCTTC
d_gene: TRBD1
abundance: many
v_gene: TRBV29-1
j_gene: TRBJ1-2

CDR3aa: CASSSDRGSYEQYF
CDR3nt: TGTGCCAGCAGCTCGGACAGGGGGTCCTACGAGCAGTACTTC
d_gene: TRBD1
abundance: many
v_gene: TRBV7-9
j_gene: TRBJ2-7

CDR3aa: CASSYSGGSNTDTQYF
CDR3nt: TGTGCCAGCAGTTACTCGGGCGGGAGTAACACAGATACGCAGTATTTT
d_gene: TRBD2
abundance: many
v_gene: TRBV6-5
j_gene: TRBJ2-3

CDR3aa: CATSDSSRGGLEQFF
CDR3nt: TGTGCCACCAGTGATTCCAGTCGGGGGGGCCTTGAGCAGTTCTTC
d_gene: TRBD2
abundance: many
v_gene: TRBV24-1
j_gene: TRBJ2-1

CDR3aa: CASSSEGPRYNEQFF
CDR3nt: TGTGCCAGCAGCTCCGAAGGGCCCCGCTACAATGAGCAGTTCTTC
d_gene: NA
abundance: NA
v_gene: TRBV11-2
j_gene: TRBJ2-1

CDR3aa: CASSTRQKGANVLTF
CDR3nt: TGTGCCAGCAGCACGAGACAGAAAGGGGCCAACGTCCTGACTTTC
d_gene: NA
abundance: many
v_gene: TRBV7-2
j_gene: TRBJ2-6

CDR3aa: CASSPEGIRAQYF
CDR3nt: TGTGCCAGCTCACCAGAGGGGATCAGAGCCCAGTACTTC
d_gene: NA
abundance: many
v_gene: TRBV18
j_gene: TRBJ2-5

CDR3aa: CASTKQGQGYGYTF
CDR3nt: TGTGCCAGCACCAAGCAGGGACAGGGGTATGGCTACACCTTC
d_gene: TRBD1
abundance: many
v_gene: TRBV6-5
j_gene: TRBJ1-2

CDR3aa: CASRDYTGELFF
CDR3nt: TGTGCCAGCCGGGACTACACCGGGGAGCTGTTTTTT
d_gene: NA
abundance: few
v_gene: TRBV28
j_gene: TRBJ2-2

CDR3aa: CASSRTGNQPQHF
CDR3nt: TGTGCCAGCAGTCGGACAGGCAATCAGCCCCAGCATTTT
d_gene: NA
abundance: NA
v_gene: TRBV12-3/TRBV12-4
j_gene: TRBJ1-5